These 26 T cell receptor beta chains came from one sample sequenced in a study of T-cell reconstitution after alpha-beta-depleted transplantation in children. This sample's TCRbeta library carried unique molecular identifier barcodes. TCRdb itself ran the PCR reads through MiXCR, one entry per CDR3 protein. This sample has 330,000 or so distinct CDR3 sequences, with 10% found just once. Sequencing was performed on PBMCs from the stem cell graft donor, taken from the stem cell graft. Source of these receptors: a human donor who donated a stem cell graft to a child with acute lymphoblastic leukemia.

This clonotype was counted between two and nine times. The chain combines TRBV5-1 with TRBJ2-7; 9 bases agree with TRBD2. The CDR3 loop spans 16 amino acids. The germline V gene encodes CDR1 SGHRS and CDR2 YFSETQ. J gave up 4 bases and V 3 bases, and 11 bases lay outside the gene matches. In nucleotides, the CDR3 is TGCGCCAGCAGCTCGACGCTTTCGGCGGGAGGGTACGAGCAGTACTTC. This codes for CASSSTLSAGGYEQYF.

The chain uses TRBV7-2 and TRBJ1-5; TRBD1 agrees at 10 bases. J was trimmed by 6 bases and V by 4 bases; bases with no gene match: 3. The CDR3 runs 14 residues. From germline, CDR1 is SGHTA and CDR2 FQGNSA. The CDR3 nucleotides are TGTGCCAGCAGCTGGGGACAGGGGAGTCAGCCCCAGCATTTT. This encodes CASSWGQGSQPQHF.

This clonotype has a count of ten or more. The rearrangement uses TRBV28 and TRBJ2-1, with D perhaps TRBD1 (6 bases). V lost 3 bases to trimming and J lost 5 bases, with 11 bases between them. CDR1 is MDHEN, CDR2 SYDVKM, per germline. CDR3 length: 14 residues. The CDR3 DNA reads TGTGCCAGCAGTTTCAGGGGACCACACAATGAGCAGTTCTTC. It yields the protein CASSFRGPHNEQFF.

The chain has TRBV4-2 and TRBJ1-1, with a weak D call TRBD1 (6 bases). V gave up 0 bases and J gave up 2 bases, with 16 bases separating them. The germline gives CDR1 LGHNA, CDR2 YNFKEQ. There are 17 residues in the CDR3. CDR3 nucleotides: TGTGCCAGCAGCCAAGATCTTACAGGGAGGGGAAACACTGAAGCTTTCTTT. Translated, it gives CASSQDLTGRGNTEAFF.

The chain has TRBV6-2 or TRBV6-3 and TRBJ2-1; TRBD1 or TRBD2 may be the D gene (5 bases each). Trimming removed 6 bases at V and 15 bases at J, with 15 bases between. CDR1 is MNHEY, CDR2 SVGEGT, per germline. CDR3 length equals 11 residues. The CDR3 bases are TGTGCCAGCAGCCCCGGGACCTCCCCGTTCTTC. This sequence encodes CASSPGTSPFF.

The J gene is TRBJ2-5, the V gene TRBV6-5; the match to TRBD2 covers 8 bases. With 0 bases clipped from V and 5 bases from J, the junction kept 8 bases outside the gene matches. CDR3 size: 16 residues. Germline assignment: CDR1 MNHEY and CDR2 SVGAGI. CDR3 nucleotide sequence: TGTGCCAGCAGTTACTCACCGGGAGGGAGGGCCGAGACCCAGTACTTC. Translation gives CASSYSPGGRAETQYF.

This clonotype is judged medium-sized (0.01 to 0.1%). The V call is TRBV7-9, the J call TRBJ2-3, with 9 bases lining up with TRBD2. Germline V gives CDR1 SEHNR, CDR2 FQNEAQ (reference sequence). The V gene end was trimmed by 1 base and the J gene end by 6 bases; junction bases not matched to a gene: 11. The length of the CDR3 is 17 residues. The CDR3 is CASSLGPRGRAVDTQYF. DNA of the CDR3: TGTGCCAGCAGCTTAGGACCCCGCGGGAGGGCCGTCGATACGCAGTATTTT.

This clonotype was counted at least ten times. The chain joins TRBV20-1 to TRBJ2-1; 10 nucleotides agree with TRBD2. The germline gives CDR1 DFQATT, CDR2 SNEGSKA (reference sequence). Trimming took 7 bases from V and 12 from J; bases not matched to a gene: 15. This CDR3 spans 14 amino acids. This CDR3 is CSGSWASGRGGQFF. For the CDR3, the DNA is TGCAGTGGCAGTTGGGCTAGCGGGAGAGGGGGGCAGTTCTTC.

This clonotype was observed at least ten times. The chain combines TRBV20-1 with TRBJ2-1; perhaps TRBD1 as D (5 bases). This CDR3 spans 15 amino acids. Germline V gene data show CDR1 as DFQATT and CDR2 as SNEGSKA (reference sequence). Trimming removed 3 bases at V and 6 bases at J, with 18 bases between. The DNA of the CDR3 is TGCAGTGCTAGCGCCCCGTTAGGTAGGGGCAATGAGCAGTTCTTC. Translated, it gives CSASAPLGRGNEQFF.

This chain uses TRBV7-8 with TRBJ2-7, with a weak D call TRBD2 (6 bases). The CDR3 consists of 13 residues. V was shortened by 6 bases and J by 3 bases, with 12 bases between the two germline ends. Per the germline V gene, CDR1 is SGHVS and CDR2 is FQNEAQ. CDR3 residues: CASRSTGLYEQYF. The CDR3 nucleotides are TGTGCCAGCAGAAGTACGGGACTCTACGAGCAGTACTTC.

A few counts support this clonotype. The chain employs TRBV5-1 and TRBJ2-1, with 9 nucleotides matching TRBD1. V shed 0 bases and J 4 bases; nucleotides not matched to a gene: 2. CDR3 size: 15 residues. Germline V CDR1 and CDR2: SGHRS, YFSETQ. CDR3 in amino acids: CASSLAGTGYNEQFF. The CDR3 DNA reads TGCGCCAGCAGCTTGGCCGGGACAGGGTACAATGAGCAGTTCTTC.

This clonotype showed up just a few times. This chain links TRBV4-1 with TRBJ2-1; no reliable D call. The CDR3 runs to 12 residues. Germline V gene data show CDR1 as MGHRA and CDR2 as YSYEKL. With 2 bases removed from V and 7 bases from J, the gap between germline ends came to 6 bases. For the CDR3, the DNA is TGCGCCAGCAGCCAACCCGTAAATGAGCAGTTCTTC. Its translation is CASSQPVNEQFF.

This clonotype was seen more than once but under ten times. The chain uses TRBV7-2 and TRBJ1-2; the match to TRBD1 covers 7 bases. Germline CDR1 SGHTA, CDR2 FQGNSA. The CDR3 totals 14 residues. V shed 3 bases and J 2 bases; nucleotides not matched to a gene: 3. Here the CDR3 DNA reads TGTGCCAGCAGCTTGGGCAGGGGGAACTATGGCTACACCTTC. The encoded protein is CASSLGRGNYGYTF.

This clonotype was recorded a few times. The rearrangement joins TRBV7-2 to TRBJ1-4; no definite D call. The length of the CDR3 is 15 residues. CDR1 and CDR2 from the germline V gene are SGHTA and FQGNSA. Trimming took 1 base from V and 7 from J, leaving 13 bases between them. CDR3 DNA: TGTGCCAGCAGCTTAGTGAGCCTTGGCGGTGAAAAACTGTTTTTT. Translation gives CASSLVSLGGEKLFF.

This clonotype was recorded a few times. CDR3 sequence reads: CASSPARTPTLSEQFF. CDR3 coding DNA: TGTGCCAGCTCACCGGCTAGGACTCCCACCCTCTCTGAGCAGTTCTTC. This rearrangement joins TRBV18 to TRBJ2-1; weak D call: TRBD2 (5 bases). Per the germline V gene, CDR1 is KGHSH and CDR2 is LQKENI. V lost 3 bases to trimming and J lost 9 bases, with 21 bases between them. The CDR3 has 16 residues.

This clonotype appeared many times. This chain links TRBV10-3 with TRBJ2-1, with TRBD2 identical over 7 bases. Trimming at V came to 3 bases and at J to 7 bases, leaving 12 bases not matched to a gene. CDR3 length: 16 residues. Germline lookup yields CDR1 ENHRY and CDR2 SYGVKD. The CDR3 here is CAISDFGGSRGNEQFF. As DNA, the CDR3 is TGTGCCATCAGTGATTTCGGCGGGAGTCGGGGGAATGAGCAGTTCTTC.

This clonotype was counted between two and nine times. The genes are TRBV7-2 and TRBJ2-6, with D hard to call. V was trimmed by 1 base and J by 1 base, leaving 5 bases between them. The CDR3 sequence is 15 residues long. CDR1 is SGHTA, CDR2 FQGNSA, per germline. The CDR3 is CASSLGASGANVLTF. The CDR3 bases are TGTGCCAGCAGCTTAGGGGCTTCTGGGGCCAACGTCCTGACTTTC. The whole variable domain, remainder taken from reference TRBV7-2 and TRBJ2-6, is GAGVSQSPSNKVTEKGKDVELRCDPISGHTALYWYRQSLGQGLEFLIYFQGNSAPDKSGLPSDRFSAERTGGSVSTLTIQRTQQEDSAVYLCASSLGASGANVLTFGAGSRLTVL.

This clonotype was detected only a few times. The chain is built from TRBV6-5 and TRBJ1-1, with D possibly TRBD1 on 5 matching bases. The germline V gene has CDR1 MNHEY and CDR2 SVGAGI. V was trimmed by 3 bases and J by 4 bases, leaving 12 bases between them. The CDR3 has 14 amino acids. The CDR3 sequence: CASSYYQGPTEAFF. The CDR3 region has the DNA TGTGCCAGCAGTTATTACCAGGGACCCACTGAAGCTTTCTTT.

This clonotype has more than one count but fewer than ten. This chain uses TRBV5-1 with TRBJ2-7; a possible D gene is TRBD2 (7 bases). The CDR3 is 15 amino acids. V lost 0 bases and J lost 7, with 17 bases in between. Germline CDR1 is SGHRS and CDR2 is YFSETQ. The CDR3 region is CASSLEGEGPLEQYF. The CDR3 DNA sequence: TGCGCCAGCAGCTTGGAGGGGGAGGGACCGCTGGAGCAGTACTTC.

This rearrangement joins TRBV12-3 or TRBV12-4 to TRBJ1-5; D remains ambiguous. The length of the CDR3 is 13 residues. Trimming took off 3 bases at V and 4 bases at J, with 7 bases between the two ends. Here the CDR3 DNA reads TGTGCCAGCAGTTTGAGTCAAAATCAGCCCCAGCATTTT. Its translation: CASSLSQNQPQHF.

This clonotype appeared many times. The gene calls are TRBV28 and TRBJ2-1; unclear D gene. V dropped 4 bases and J dropped 9 bases, with 19 bases sitting between them. The CDR3 length is 15 residues. The V gene's germline CDR1 is MDHEN and CDR2 SYDVKM. The CDR3 nucleotides read TGTGCCAGCAGTTATACTGGCGCCTCTATACTTGAGCAGTTCTTC. Amino acids: CASSYTGASILEQFF.

Only a few counts were recorded for this clonotype. The chain links TRBV4-1 to TRBJ2-1, with a tentative D call TRBD2 (5 bases). The V end lost 1 base, the J end lost 8 bases, and 12 bases lay between the germline ends. Germline V gene sequence: CDR1 MGHRA, CDR2 YSYEKL. CDR3 length: 14 amino acids. The CDR3 here is CASSQVSTEDEQFF. In DNA, the CDR3 is TGCGCCAGCAGCCAAGTCAGTACGGAGGATGAGCAGTTCTTC.

Only a few counts were recorded for this clonotype. The chain recombines TRBV5-6 with TRBJ2-7; 9 bases align to TRBD1. The germline CDR1 and CDR2 sequences are SGHDT and YYEEEE. V lost 4 bases to trimming and J lost 2 bases; unmatched junction nucleotides: 7. The CDR3 consists of 15 residues. CDR3 region: CASSMTRDRAYEQYF. CDR3 DNA: TGTGCCAGCAGCATGACCCGGGACAGGGCCTACGAGCAGTACTTC.

In this sample, this clonotype turned up a few times. The chain is built from TRBV19 and TRBJ2-5; unclear D gene. This CDR3 region has 14 residues. The ends were cut back, 5 bases at V and 1 base at J, with 11 bases in the middle. The germline CDR1 and CDR2 sequences are LNHDA and SQIVND (reference sequence). The DNA for the CDR3 is TGTGCCAGTAGTGACGGTCCAGCCCAAGAGACCCAGTACTTC. Encoded protein: CASSDGPAQETQYF.

The chain employs TRBV11-2 and TRBJ1-4; D is uncertain. V was cut by 6 bases and J by 4 bases, with 15 bases left in between. Germline V gene data show CDR1 as SGHAT and CDR2 as FQNNGV. The CDR3 runs 15 residues. CDR3 residues: CASRHFATDNEKLFF. The DNA of the CDR3 is TGTGCCAGCAGGCACTTCGCGACGGATAATGAAAAACTGTTTTTT.

This clonotype turned up a few times. The V gene is TRBV3-1, the J gene TRBJ2-7; no clear D gene. The V and J ends lost 1 base and 6 bases respectively, with 7 bases between them. This CDR3 spans 12 amino acids. Germline V gene data show CDR1 as LGHDT and CDR2 as YNNKEL (reference sequence). CDR3 in DNA: TGTGCCAGCAGCCAAGCCTCAATCGAGCAGTACTTC. Amino acid sequence: CASSQASIEQYF.